The 8 T cell receptor beta chains in this list originate from one sample, sequenced in a study of cytomegalovirus exposure and HLA in healthy donors. The study ran its PCR with 60 Vbeta and 13 Jbeta primers. TCRdb's table, derived via immunoSEQ multiplex PCR, lists solely in-frame clones and lacks some. This repertoire shows under 200,000 clones, around 78% found once; its top ten account for about 1.9%. Sequenced input: PBMCs. These TCRs come from a man aged 25 to 45 in good health and CMV-seronegative.

This chain connects TRBV9 to TRBJ1-1; 8 bases are a match to TRBD1. CDR1 is SGDLS and CDR2 is YYNGEE in the germline V gene. V was clipped by 0 bases and J by 5 bases; unmatched bases: 18. The CDR3 is made up of 19 amino acids. CDR3 nucleotides: TGTGCCAGCAGCGTAGGGGTTTCGAACAGGGGGGCTTATGAGACTGAAGCTTTCTTT. Residues: CASSVGVSNRGAYETEAFF.

This CDR3 is CASSPGQGSGYTF. The CDR3 nucleotides read TGTGCCAGCAGTCCGGGACAGGGGTCCGGCTACACCTTC. The rearrangement links TRBV27 to TRBJ1-2, with 10 bases matching TRBD1. V lost 5 bases to trimming and J lost 8 bases; unmatched junction nucleotides: 5. This CDR3 region has 13 residues. In germline, CDR1 is MNHEY, CDR2 SMNVEV (reference sequence).

The genes are TRBV5-6 and TRBJ2-7; perhaps TRBD1 as D (5 bases). The CDR3 consists of 14 residues. Trimming removed 3 bases from V and 3 bases from J, with 13 bases in between. In germline, CDR1 is SGHDT, CDR2 YYEEEE. CDR3 coding DNA: TGTGCCAGCAGCTCTCAGAACAGGATCTACGAGCAGTACTTC. It codes for CASSSQNRIYEQYF.

In this sample, this clone turned up a few times. The chain combines TRBV9 with TRBJ1-2, with no clear D. Germline loops: CDR1 SGDLS, CDR2 YYNGEE. The CDR3 totals 13 residues. Trimming took off 5 bases at V and 5 bases at J, with 13 bases between the two ends. The CDR3 sequence: CASRLDGRYGYTF. The CDR3 nucleotides read TGTGCCAGCAGGCTAGACGGGAGATATGGCTACACCTTC.

This clone was observed a few times. In DNA form, the CDR3 reads TGTGCCAGCAGTTTAATTGGCCGGGGTGTGGGCTACACCTTC. It codes for CASSLIGRGVGYTF. This chain links TRBV28 with TRBJ1-2; the D is unclear. CDR3 length: 14 residues. Trimming removed 2 bases at V and 8 bases at J, with 15 bases between. Germline CDR1 and CDR2: MDHEN and SYDVKM.

The V gene is TRBV30, the J gene TRBJ1-6; 8 bases match TRBD1. CDR3 size: 17 residues. Germline assignment: CDR1 GTSNPN and CDR2 SVGIG (reference sequence). Unmatched junction bases numbered 6, after V lost 2 bases and J lost 0 bases. CDR3 loop: CAWSRDRQSSYNSPLHF. CDR3 bases: TGTGCCTGGAGTAGGGACAGGCAAAGCTCCTATAATTCACCCCTCCACTTT.

The chain combines TRBV9 with TRBJ1-1, with TRBD1 as a possible D gene (6 bases). This CDR3 is 18 amino acids long. The ends were cut back, 0 bases at V and 1 base at J, with 19 bases in the middle. Germline CDR1 SGDLS, CDR2 YYNGEE. This CDR3 is CASSVESGGDRRNTEAFF. CDR3 coding DNA: TGTGCCAGCAGCGTAGAGAGCGGGGGCGACAGGAGGAACACTGAAGCTTTCTTT.

This chain links TRBV27 with TRBJ2-6; unclear D gene. Trimming pared 2 bases from V and 0 bases from J, leaving 5 bases between. There are 15 residues in the CDR3. From germline, CDR1 is MNHEY and CDR2 SMNVEV (reference sequence). The CDR3 DNA reads as TGTGCCAGCAGTTTACTTAGCTCTGGGGCCAACGTCCTGACTTTC. Amino acids: CASSLLSSGANVLTF.